Following are 8 T cell receptor beta chains from one sample sequenced in a study of blood T cell repertoires in COVID-19. Method: immunoSEQ multiplex PCR; TCRdb's copy keeps in-frame clones and lacks some. The sample has 300,000 to 450,000 clones, more than 65% seen once. The sequencing sample was made of peripheral blood. These receptors were obtained from a human donor with acute or convalescent COVID-19. The donor label of this sample is uncertain.

The rearrangement joins TRBV5-4 to TRBJ2-5; the D gene is possibly TRBD2 (5 bases). The CDR3 extends over 14 amino acids. Germline V gene lookup returns CDR1 SGHNT and CDR2 YYREEE (reference sequence). With 2 bases removed from V and 1 base from J, the gap between germline ends came to 9 bases. The CDR3 DNA sequence: TGTGCCAGCAGCTTCCCACTAGGCCAAGAGACCCAGTACTTC. Protein sequence: CASSFPLGQETQYF.

The sample holds a few counts of this clone. The same CDR3 can be traced to other DNA sequences in this sample. The chain uses TRBV12-3 or TRBV12-4 and TRBJ1-2, with unresolved D. The CDR3 loop spans 12 amino acids. Trimming removed 3 bases at V and 3 bases at J, with 5 bases between. In DNA, the CDR3 is TGTGCCAGCAGTTTCGGAGACTATGGCTACACCTTC. Protein product: CASSFGDYGYTF.

As regards this clone: Additional DNA sequences in this sample encode the identical CDR3. This chain uses TRBV6-5 with TRBJ1-2; 9 nucleotides align to TRBD1. Germline V gene sequence: CDR1 MNHEY, CDR2 SVGAGI. V lost 6 bases and J lost 5; bases outside the gene matches: 1. The CDR3 contains 12 residues. CDR3 coding DNA: TGTGCCAGCAGAGGGACAGGGTATGGCTACACCTTC. It codes for CASRGTGYGYTF.

This chain uses TRBV5-1 with TRBJ1-2; maybe TRBD1 (6 bases). V was shortened by 5 bases and J by 4 bases, with 15 bases between the two germline ends. Germline V lookup: CDR1 SGHRS, CDR2 YFSETQ. The CDR3 has 14 residues. The CDR3 sequence: CASRLGGQRYGYTF. The CDR3, as DNA: TGCGCCAGCAGACTTGGAGGACAGCGCTATGGCTACACCTTC.

The CDR3 region has the DNA TGTGCCAGCAGGGGACAGTACGTCCCTGGAAACACCATATATTTT. This sequence encodes CASRGQYVPGNTIYF. The rearrangement joins TRBV2 to TRBJ1-3, with 7 bases fitting TRBD1. The CDR3 runs to 15 residues. Germline-derived CDR1 and CDR2 are SNHLY and FYNNEI. V lost 6 bases and J lost 2; bases outside the gene matches: 7.

This clone came up once. The genes are TRBV2 and TRBJ1-5; tentatively, D is TRBD1 (6 bases). The CDR3 length is 14 residues. CDR1 is SNHLY and CDR2 is FYNNEI in the germline V gene. V was pared by 3 bases and J by 6 bases, with 12 bases between. CDR3 protein: CASSDQQGGQPQHF. The CDR3 DNA follows: TGTGCCAGCAGTGACCAACAGGGTGGTCAGCCCCAGCATTTT.

J is TRBJ2-2 and V is TRBV4-1; the match to TRBD1 covers 9 bases. CDR1 and CDR2 (germline): MGHRA, YSYEKL. The J segment lost 8 bases and the V segment lost 8 bases, leaving 15 bases of the junction unmatched. The CDR3 is made up of 16 amino acids. CDR3 in amino acids: CASRPHPGQGAGELFF. The CDR3 DNA is TGCGCCAGCCGACCCCATCCGGGACAGGGTGCTGGGGAGCTGTTTTTT.

The chain uses TRBV10-2 and TRBJ1-6, with TRBD1 identical over 7 bases. Losses at the gene ends were 5 bases for V and 7 bases for J; bases not matched to a gene: 5. Germline CDR1 and CDR2: WSHSY and SAAADI. CDR3 length equals 14 residues. In DNA form, the CDR3 reads TGCGCCAGCAGTACTACAGGGGAGAATTCACCCCTCCACTTT. Translation: CASSTTGENSPLHF.